Listed here are 27 T cell receptor beta chains from one sample, sequenced in a study of cytomegalovirus exposure and HLA in healthy donors. The PCR ran on 60 Vbeta and 13 Jbeta primers. Assay: immunoSEQ multiplex PCR; the TCRdb copy retains only in-frame clones and omits some. The listing contains 40,000 to 60,000 clones. Sequenced sample: PBMCs. The receptors come from a man aged 35-49 years in good health and CMV-seropositive.

The V call is TRBV7-8, the J call TRBJ1-3; 8 nucleotides agree with TRBD1. The germline CDR1 and CDR2 sequences are SGHVS and FQNEAQ. V gave up 4 bases and J gave up 4 bases; unmatched junction bases: 6. The CDR3 runs 15 residues. DNA for the CDR3: TGTGCCAGCAGCTACCAGGGGGCGAGAGGAAACACCATATATTTT. It codes for CASSYQGARGNTIYF.

The chain uses TRBV29-1 and TRBJ2-4; the match to TRBD1 covers 10 bases. From germline, CDR1 is SQVTM and CDR2 ANQGSEA. The CDR3 is 14 amino acids. Germline trimming cut 6 bases from V and 7 bases from J; bases unmatched to any gene: 9. The CDR3 loop is CSVQNDRGLNIQYF. CDR3 nucleotide sequence: TGCAGCGTGCAAAACGACAGGGGGCTCAACATTCAGTACTTC.

J is TRBJ2-2 and V is TRBV4-2; 9 bases match TRBD1. Losses at the gene ends were 4 bases for V and 3 bases for J; bases not matched to a gene: 6. CDR3 size: 16 residues. Germline lookup yields CDR1 LGHNA and CDR2 YNFKEQ. The CDR3: CASSPQGAVDTGELFF. The CDR3 coding sequence is TGTGCCAGCAGCCCACAGGGGGCGGTGGACACCGGGGAGCTGTTTTTT.

The J gene is TRBJ2-5, the V gene TRBV5-4; maybe TRBD2 (6 bases). V lost 5 bases and J lost 5, with 19 bases in between. This CDR3 has 15 amino acids. Per the germline V gene, CDR1 is SGHNT and CDR2 is YYREEE (reference sequence). DNA of the CDR3: TGTGCCAGCAGTCCACCGGGACTCTCCGGGGAGACCCAGTACTTC. It specifies CASSPPGLSGETQYF. The entire variable domain, with the rest obtained from reference TRBV5-4 and TRBJ2-5, is as follows: ETGVTQSPTHLIKTRGQQVTLRCSSQSGHNTVSWYQQALGQGPQFIFQYYREEENGRGNFPPRFSGLQFPNYSSELNVNALELDDSALYLCASSPPGLSGETQYFGPGTRLLVL.

V is TRBV6-1 and J is TRBJ2-7; 9 positions match TRBD1. Trimming at V came to 6 bases and at J to 4 bases, leaving 1 base not matched to a gene. The CDR3 is 12 amino acids. Germline CDR1 and CDR2: MNHNS and SASEGT. The CDR3 DNA follows: TGTGCCAGCAGACAGGGGGCTTACGAGCAGTACTTC. It is translated as CASRQGAYEQYF.

The chain recombines TRBV30 with TRBJ2-5; 11 bases fit TRBD2. V dropped 2 bases and J dropped 3; count of bases not matched to a gene: 2. CDR3 length: 14 amino acids. Germline lookup yields CDR1 GTSNPN and CDR2 SVGIG (reference sequence). This CDR3 reads CAWSPGLAEETQYF. CDR3 sequence (DNA): TGTGCCTGGAGTCCGGGACTAGCGGAAGAGACCCAGTACTTC. Full variable domain (outside the CDR3, taken from reference TRBV30 and TRBJ2-5): SQTIHQWPATLVQPVGSPLSLECTVEGTSNPNLYWYRQAAGRGLQLLFYSVGIGQISSEVPQNLSASRPQDRQFILSSKKLLLSDSGFYLCAWSPGLAEETQYFGPGTRLLVL.

V gene TRBV9 combines with J gene TRBJ1-2, with a tentative D call TRBD1 (5 bases). The CDR3 has 13 amino acids. Trimming pared 4 bases from V and 1 base from J, leaving 8 bases between. Per germline, CDR1 SGDLS and CDR2 YYNGEE. The CDR3 DNA reads as TGTGCCAGCAGCTCAGGGTTTAACTATGGCTACACCTTC. This sequence encodes CASSSGFNYGYTF.

This rearrangement joins TRBV29-1 to TRBJ1-2, with TRBD1 identical over 8 bases. The J segment lost 4 bases and the V segment lost 0 bases, leaving 4 bases of the junction unmatched. CDR3 length: 14 residues. CDR1 is SQVTM and CDR2 is ANQGSEA in the germline V gene. CDR3 sequence (DNA): TGCAGCGTTGAAGATCCCGGGACAGGCTATGGCTACACCTTC. Protein sequence: CSVEDPGTGYGYTF.

The V gene is TRBV7-2, the J gene TRBJ2-7; D may be TRBD2 (6 bases). Trimming left V 4 bases short and J 4 bases short, with 11 bases between. The CDR3 covers 13 residues. Germline values: CDR1 SGHTA, CDR2 FQGNSA. CDR3 region: CASSYGTVYEQYF. Written as DNA, the CDR3 is TGTGCCAGCAGCTATGGGACTGTATACGAGCAGTACTTC.

The rearrangement links TRBV11-2 to TRBJ2-5, with 7 nucleotides matching TRBD1. Germline V gene data show CDR1 as SGHAT and CDR2 as FQNNGV. CDR3 length: 15 residues. Unmatched junction bases numbered 9, after V lost 7 bases and J lost 1 base. The CDR3 loop is CASKITTGAQETQYF. The CDR3 region has the DNA TGTGCCAGCAAGATTACCACAGGGGCCCAAGAGACCCAGTACTTC.

The chain recombines TRBV6-4 with TRBJ2-1, with 11 bases aligning to TRBD2. The V gene end was trimmed by 4 bases and the J gene end by 5 bases; junction bases not matched to a gene: 4. The CDR3 has 15 residues. CDR1 and CDR2 from the germline V gene are MRHNA and SNTAGT. The CDR3 reads CASSASGGSDNEQFF. The DNA of the CDR3 is TGTGCCAGCAGTGCTAGCGGGGGGTCCGACAATGAGCAGTTCTTC.

V is TRBV5-6 and J is TRBJ2-2; the D gene is possibly TRBD2 (5 bases). Germline V gene data show CDR1 as SGHDT and CDR2 as YYEEEE. The CDR3 is 14 residues long. V lost 4 bases, J lost 4 bases, and 11 bases lay in between. The DNA of the CDR3 is TGTGCCAGCAGCCGGACTCCGGTCACCGGGGAGCTGTTTTTT. This gives the protein CASSRTPVTGELFF. The full variable domain, its missing parts supplied by reference TRBV5-6 and TRBJ2-2, is DAGVTQSPTHLIKTRGQQVTLRCSPKSGHDTVSWYQQALGQGPQFIFQYYEEEERQRGNFPDRFSGHQFPNYSSELNVNALLLGDSALYLCASSRTPVTGELFFGEGSRLTVL.

This chain links TRBV12-5 with TRBJ2-2, with D perhaps matching TRBD1 (6 bases). CDR3 length: 14 amino acids. Per germline, CDR1 LGHNT and CDR2 FRNRAP. The ends were cut back, 6 bases at V and 5 bases at J, with 13 bases in the middle. In nucleotides, the CDR3 is TGTGCTAGTGGCCTAGGGGGAACGACCGGGGAGCTGTTTTTT. Amino acids: CASGLGGTTGELFF.

The chain links TRBV7-8 to TRBJ1-6; 7 nucleotides agree with TRBD1. Trimming removed 5 bases from V and 9 bases from J; junction bases left unmatched: 10. The CDR3 loop spans 15 amino acids. The germline gives CDR1 SGHVS, CDR2 FQNEAQ. The DNA of the CDR3 is TGTGCCAGCAGCACCCAGACAGGGATGGGTTCACCCCTCCACTTT. Its translation: CASSTQTGMGSPLHF. Drawing the rest from reference TRBV7-8 and TRBJ1-6, the complete variable domain is GAGVSQSPRYKVAKRGQDVALRCDPISGHVSLFWYQQALGQGPEFLTYFQNEAQLDKSGLPSDRFFAERPEGSVSTLKIQRTQQEDSAVYLCASSTQTGMGSPLHFGNGTRLTVT.

Worth noting for this clone: This sample also contains other DNA sequences that code for the same CDR3. The rearrangement joins TRBV15 to TRBJ2-5; the D gene is possibly TRBD1 (6 bases). CDR3 length: 13 residues. Deletions cut 1 base from V and 4 bases from J, with 7 bases between. The germline CDR1 and CDR2 sequences are LNHNV and YYDKDF (reference sequence). The CDR3 DNA reads as TGTGCCACCAGCAGAGGAGGGGGAGAGACCCAGTACTTC. It is translated as CATSRGGGETQYF.

J is TRBJ2-7 and V is TRBV6-6, with D uncertain. Germline V gene data show CDR1 as MNHNY and CDR2 as SVGAGI (reference sequence). CDR3 length equals 14 residues. V was shortened by 0 bases and J by 6 bases, with 12 bases between the two germline ends. Here the CDR3 DNA reads TGTGCCAGCAGTTACTCGACTTCCGCCCCCGAGCAGTACTTC. Its protein product is CASSYSTSAPEQYF.

The chain carries TRBV6-5 and TRBJ1-1, with 11 bases identical to TRBD1. V was clipped by 7 bases and J by 3 bases; unmatched bases: 4. Germline V gives CDR1 MNHEY, CDR2 SVGAGI. This CDR3 spans 14 amino acids. CDR3 amino acids: CASTGQGADTEAFF. The CDR3, as DNA: TGTGCCAGCACCGGACAGGGGGCCGACACTGAAGCTTTCTTT.

The CDR3 DNA is TGCAGCGTTGAAGATCCGGGCAGGGGCAGCGGGGAGCTGTTTTTT. Residues: CSVEDPGRGSGELFF. The rearrangement uses TRBV29-1 and TRBJ2-2, with D possibly matching TRBD1 (6 bases). Germline CDR1 and CDR2: SQVTM and ANQGSEA. V was trimmed by 0 bases and J by 7 bases, leaving 15 bases between them. The length of the CDR3 is 15 residues.

The rearrangement joins TRBV11-3 to TRBJ2-2, with D perhaps matching TRBD1 (5 bases). Germline-derived CDR1 and CDR2 are SGHNT and YENEEA. The CDR3 runs 13 residues. Trimming pared 4 bases from V and 5 bases from J, leaving 8 bases between. The CDR3: CASSSHRTGELFF. The DNA for the CDR3 is TGTGCCAGCAGCTCCCACAGGACCGGGGAGCTGTTTTTT.

The chain employs TRBV14 and TRBJ2-7; D is unresolved. Germline V gene data show CDR1 as SGHDN and CDR2 as FVKESK. The CDR3 is 12 amino acids. With 4 bases removed from V and 0 bases from J, the gap between germline ends came to 4 bases. The CDR3 is CASSPSSYEQYF. The CDR3 DNA is TGTGCCAGCAGCCCGAGCTCCTACGAGCAGTACTTC.

The V gene is TRBV30, the J gene TRBJ1-3; D perhaps matches TRBD1 (6 bases). Germline V gene lookup returns CDR1 GTSNPN and CDR2 SVGIG (reference sequence). This CDR3 has 14 residues. V shed 5 bases and J shed 4 bases, with 15 bases lying between them. The CDR3 DNA reads as TGTGCCTGGGAGAGGACAGCCGTAGGAAACACCATATATTTT. It translates to CAWERTAVGNTIYF. The full variable domain, rest sourced from reference TRBV30 and TRBJ1-3, is SQTIHQWPATLVQPVGSPLSLECTVEGTSNPNLYWYRQAAGRGLQLLFYSVGIGQISSEVPQNLSASRPQDRQFILSSKKLLLSDSGFYLCAWERTAVGNTIYFGEGSWLTVV.

The J gene is TRBJ2-5, the V gene TRBV9; TRBD2 agrees at 7 bases. The germline gives CDR1 SGDLS, CDR2 YYNGEE. V gave up 4 bases and J gave up 5 bases; unmatched junction bases: 8. The CDR3 is 14 residues long. Here the CDR3 reads CASSPRLASETQYF. Here the CDR3 DNA reads TGTGCCAGCAGCCCCAGACTAGCCTCGGAGACCCAGTACTTC.

This sequence joins TRBV9 and TRBJ2-1; 9 bases are shared with TRBD2. Germline lookup yields CDR1 SGDLS and CDR2 YYNGEE. V lost 2 bases, J lost 5 bases, and 5 bases stayed unmatched. This CDR3 region has 15 residues. The CDR3 nucleotides read TGTGCCAGCAGCGTGGGGCGGGAGGGACACAATGAGCAGTTCTTC. It translates to CASSVGREGHNEQFF.

The chain's CDR3 is CASSPGQDEKLFF. In nucleotides, the CDR3 is TGTGCCAGCTCACCGGGGCAGGATGAAAAACTGTTTTTT. This chain joins TRBV18 and TRBJ1-4, with a tentative D call TRBD1 (5 bases). V gave up 3 bases and J gave up 6 bases, with 8 bases separating them. Germline V lookup: CDR1 KGHSH, CDR2 LQKENI. The CDR3 contains 13 residues. The full variable domain, completed using reference TRBV18 and TRBJ1-4, is NAGVMQNPRHLVRRRGQEARLRCSPMKGHSHVYWYRQLPEEGLKFMVYLQKENIIDESGMPKERFSAEFPKEGPSILRIQQVVRGDSAAYFCASSPGQDEKLFFGSGTQLSVL.

The chain links TRBV14 to TRBJ1-5; possibly TRBD1 for D (5 bases). The germline V gene encodes CDR1 SGHDN and CDR2 FVKESK. This CDR3 contains 15 residues. Trimming removed 4 bases at V and 4 bases at J, with 14 bases between. CDR3 DNA: TGTGCCAGCAGCCCCGGGGGATATGGAAATCAGCCCCAGCATTTT. It translates to CASSPGGYGNQPQHF. Based on the CDR3 plus reference TRBV14 and TRBJ1-5, the full variable domain is EAGVTQFPSHSVIEKGQTVTLRCDPISGHDNLYWYRRVMGKEIKFLLHFVKESKQDESGMPNNRFLAERTGGTYSTLKVQPAELEDSGVYFCASSPGGYGNQPQHFGDGTRLSIL.

The chain recombines TRBV13 with TRBJ1-5; 12 bases map to TRBD1. J lost 4 bases, V lost 5 bases, and 3 bases had no gene match. This CDR3 contains 15 residues. The V gene's germline CDR1 is PRHDT and CDR2 FYEKMQ (reference sequence). The DNA for the CDR3 is TGTGCCAGCAGCCCGGGACAGGGGGCGAATCAGCCCCAGCATTTT. Translation: CASSPGQGANQPQHF.

The V and J genes are TRBV29-1 and TRBJ2-2, with D uncertain. The germline V gene encodes CDR1 SQVTM and CDR2 ANQGSEA. The CDR3 totals 15 residues. Trimming removed 1 base at V and 0 bases at J, with 9 bases between. In DNA, the CDR3 is TGCAGCGTTGAAGTAGCCAGCACGAACACCGGGGAGCTGTTTTTT. Its translation is CSVEVASTNTGELFF.